This passage covers 20 T cell receptor beta chains from one sample sequenced in a study of blood T cell repertoires in COVID-19. The data were produced by immunoSEQ multiplex PCR, yet TCRdb's version contains in-frame clones alone and is incomplete. Among approximately 80,000 clones listed, 90% were seen once. Sequenced sample: peripheral blood. The receptors originated from a woman between 45 and 65 years old in a cohort sampled during active COVID-19.

The chain links TRBV6-4 to TRBJ2-1; D might be TRBD2 (6 bases). Trimming took 2 bases from V and 0 from J, leaving 11 bases between them. The CDR3 is 16 residues long. Germline V gives CDR1 MRHNA, CDR2 SNTAGT. CDR3 protein: CASSDDSGSSYNEQFF. The CDR3 coding sequence is TGTGCCAGCAGTGACGATAGCGGCAGCTCCTACAATGAGCAGTTCTTC.

The CDR3 sequence is CASLWAGRQFF. CDR3 nucleotides: TGTGCCAGCCTCTGGGCGGGGCGGCAGTTCTTC. This chain links TRBV12-3 or TRBV12-4 with TRBJ2-1; TRBD2 might be the D (6 bases). Trimming pared 8 bases from V and 12 bases from J, leaving 14 bases between. CDR3 length: 11 residues.

V gene TRBV18 combines with J gene TRBJ2-1; TRBD1 aligns across 7 bases. CDR3 length: 13 residues. Germline loops: CDR1 KGHSH, CDR2 LQKENI. J was trimmed by 7 bases and V by 5 bases; bases with no gene match: 5. The DNA of the CDR3 is TGTGCCAGCTCAGGGGACAGTGGGAATGAGCAGTTCTTC. It yields the protein CASSGDSGNEQFF.

The chain joins TRBV3-1 (or the pseudogene TRBV3-2) to TRBJ2-1; D not resolved. Germline-derived CDR1 and CDR2 are LGHDT and YNNKEL (reference sequence). CDR3 size: 16 residues. V was shortened by 0 bases and J by 3 bases, with 12 bases between the two germline ends. The CDR3 protein is CASSQEASFVYNEQFF. The CDR3 DNA reads as TGTGCCAGCAGCCAAGAAGCTTCCTTTGTCTACAATGAGCAGTTCTTC.

V and J are TRBV11-2 and TRBJ1-4; the match to TRBD1 covers 9 bases. Trimming removed 1 base from V and 11 bases from J; junction bases left unmatched: 17. CDR3 length: 18 residues. Per germline, CDR1 SGHAT and CDR2 FQNNGV. CDR3 nucleotide sequence: TGTGCCAGCAGCTTAGTGCGTATGGGACAGGGACCCTTAGGGAAACTGTTTTTT. Encoded protein: CASSLVRMGQGPLGKLFF. The full variable domain, its missing parts supplied by reference TRBV11-2 and TRBJ1-4, is EAGVAQSPRYKIIEKRQSVAFWCNPISGHATLYWYQQILGQGPKLLIQFQNNGVVDDSQLPKDRFSAERLKGVDSTLKIQPAKLEDSAVYLCASSLVRMGQGPLGKLFFGSGTQLSVL.

The chain carries TRBV30 and TRBJ1-5; 8 bases agree with TRBD1. The germline V gene has CDR1 GTSNPN and CDR2 SVGIG (reference sequence). J was trimmed by 1 base and V by 5 bases; bases with no gene match: 4. The CDR3 contains 14 residues. The DNA of the CDR3 is TGTGCCTGGGCAGGGGGCTCGAGCAATCAGCCCCAGCATTTT. It codes for CAWAGGSSNQPQHF.

This clone appeared once. The V call is TRBV5-6, the J call TRBJ1-1; D not resolved. V lost 4 bases and J 2 bases, leaving 3 bases between the germline ends. The CDR3 length is 11 residues. Germline loops: CDR1 SGHDT, CDR2 YYEEEE. Here the CDR3 DNA reads TGTGCCAGCAGCCTTAACACTGAAGCTTTCTTT. This codes for CASSLNTEAFF.

The chain has TRBV6-5 and TRBJ2-1; 10 nucleotides align to TRBD1. V lost 2 bases, J lost 5 bases, and 6 bases stayed unmatched. The germline V gene has CDR1 MNHEY and CDR2 SVGAGI. CDR3 length equals 16 residues. The CDR3 sequence: CASSYRGQGQNNEQFF. The CDR3 DNA reads TGTGCCAGCAGTTACAGGGGACAGGGGCAAAACAATGAGCAGTTCTTC.

The chain uses TRBV5-1 and TRBJ2-6, with 9 bases that match TRBD1. V lost 5 bases and J lost 2; bases outside the gene matches: 5. Per the germline V gene, CDR1 is SGHRS and CDR2 is YFSETQ. The CDR3 covers 16 residues. CDR3 protein: CASSSTGGAGANVLTF. The CDR3 DNA sequence: TGCGCCAGCAGTTCTACAGGGGGCGCTGGGGCCAACGTCCTGACTTTC.

The chain is built from TRBV11-2 and TRBJ2-3; 10 nucleotides agree with TRBD2. With V trimmed by 5 bases and J by 6 bases, 11 bases remained unmatched. The CDR3 length is 16 residues. From germline, CDR1 is SGHAT and CDR2 FQNNGV. In DNA form, the CDR3 reads TGTGCCAGCAGCCCGACTAGCGGGCCCCGTGGGGATACGCAGTATTTT. Encoded protein: CASSPTSGPRGDTQYF.

The chain employs TRBV7-2 and TRBJ2-4; 8 bases are shared with TRBD1. Germline assignment: CDR1 SGHTA and CDR2 FQGNSA. CDR3 size: 13 residues. Losses at the gene ends were 3 bases for V and 9 bases for J; bases not matched to a gene: 4. CDR3 residues: CASSLDREAIQYF. Written as DNA, the CDR3 is TGTGCCAGCAGCTTGGACAGGGAGGCCATTCAGTACTTC.

The chain joins TRBV24-1 to TRBJ1-5, with a tentative D call TRBD1 (6 bases). Germline V gene lookup returns CDR1 KGHDR and CDR2 SFDVKD. The V and J ends lost 5 bases and 7 bases respectively, with 17 bases between them. CDR3 size: 15 residues. The CDR3 here is CATSVGGAGRQPQHF. In DNA, the CDR3 is TGTGCCACCAGTGTAGGGGGGGCAGGGAGGCAGCCCCAGCATTTT.

The CDR3: CASSLQGGWGGYNYGYTF. CDR3 nucleotides: TGTGCCAGCAGTTTACAGGGGGGATGGGGTGGGTATAACTATGGCTACACCTTC. V and J are TRBV27 and TRBJ1-2, with TRBD1 identical over 7 bases. There are 18 residues in the CDR3. The germline V gene has CDR1 MNHEY and CDR2 SMNVEV (reference sequence). Trimming took 2 bases from V and 1 from J; bases not matched to a gene: 13.

This chain uses TRBV5-1 with TRBJ1-6; tentative D call: TRBD1 (6 bases). CDR1 and CDR2 from the germline V gene are SGHRS and YFSETQ. CDR3 length: 16 residues. Deletions cut 1 base from V and 1 base from J, with 9 bases between. CDR3 nucleotides: TGCGCCAGCAGCTTGAGGGGGTTGTCCTATAATTCACCCCTCCACTTT. Amino acid sequence: CASSLRGLSYNSPLHF.

The chain links TRBV7-9 to TRBJ2-7; D unclear. Germline CDR1 reads SEHNR; CDR2 reads FQNEAQ (reference sequence). The CDR3 totals 14 residues. The V gene lost 4 bases and the J gene lost 3 bases, with 13 bases spanning the gap. The CDR3 region is CASSSPNSHYEQYF. The CDR3 nucleotides read TGTGCCAGCAGCTCCCCGAACTCCCACTACGAGCAGTACTTC.

The chain combines TRBV18 with TRBJ1-1; 7 bases fit TRBD1. This CDR3 contains 14 residues. Per germline, CDR1 KGHSH and CDR2 LQKENI. The V gene end was trimmed by 0 bases and the J gene end by 7 bases; junction bases not matched to a gene: 5. This chain's CDR3 is CASSPPGQIGEAFF. The CDR3 DNA is TGTGCCAGCTCACCACCGGGACAGATTGGTGAAGCTTTCTTT.

J is TRBJ1-2 and V is TRBV28, with unresolved D. V shed 4 bases and J shed 4 bases, with 16 bases lying between them. Looked up from germline, CDR1 is MDHEN and CDR2 is SYDVKM. CDR3 length equals 15 residues. The CDR3 DNA sequence: TGTGCCAGCAGTTCCGGTGTTGGCGCGGGCTATGGCTACACCTTC. Amino acid sequence: CASSSGVGAGYGYTF.

The chain carries TRBV24-1 and TRBJ2-7; D may be TRBD2 (7 bases). The CDR3 consists of 15 residues. The germline V gene has CDR1 KGHDR and CDR2 SFDVKD. V was cut by 8 bases and J by 5 bases, with 21 bases left in between. CDR3: CATTLPSGRGNEQYF. The CDR3 DNA sequence: TGTGCCACCACCCTCCCCTCTGGGAGGGGGAACGAGCAGTACTTC.

The chain combines TRBV4-1 with TRBJ1-1; tentative D call: TRBD1 (6 bases). The CDR3 contains 14 residues. V lost 2 bases and J lost 5, with 12 bases in between. The germline CDR1 and CDR2 sequences are MGHRA and YSYEKL. The CDR3 nucleotides are TGCGCCAGCAGCCAAATAAGTCAGGGGACTGAAGCTTTCTTT. Residues: CASSQISQGTEAFF.

This clone was detected only once. The CDR3 nucleotides are TGTGCCAGCAGCTCCCAGGGACAGACTGAAGCTTTCTTT. This translates into CASSSQGQTEAFF. The rearrangement uses TRBV7-9 and TRBJ1-1; 7 bases agree with TRBD1. Germline trimming cut 4 bases from V and 5 bases from J; bases unmatched to any gene: 4. The CDR3 runs to 13 residues. The germline CDR1 and CDR2 sequences are SEHNR and FQNEAQ (reference sequence).